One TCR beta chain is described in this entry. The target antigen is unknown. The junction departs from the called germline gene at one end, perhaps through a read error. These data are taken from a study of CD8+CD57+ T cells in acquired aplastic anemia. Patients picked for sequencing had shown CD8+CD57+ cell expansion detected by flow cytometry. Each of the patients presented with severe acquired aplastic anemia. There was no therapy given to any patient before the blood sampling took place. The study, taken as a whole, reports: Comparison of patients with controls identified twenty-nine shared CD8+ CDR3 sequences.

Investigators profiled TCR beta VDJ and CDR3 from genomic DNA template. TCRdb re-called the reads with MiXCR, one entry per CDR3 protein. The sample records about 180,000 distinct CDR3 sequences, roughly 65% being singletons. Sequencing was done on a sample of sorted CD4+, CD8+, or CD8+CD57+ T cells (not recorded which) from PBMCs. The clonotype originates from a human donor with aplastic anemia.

CDR3 residues: CSATLPGTYGQYF. CDR3 coding DNA: TGCAGTGCAACCCTCCCCGGCACTTACGGGCAGTACTTC. The genes are TRBV20-1 and TRBJ2-7; D remains unclear. The CDR3 covers 13 residues. Germline CDR1 DFQATT, CDR2 SNEGSKA (reference sequence).